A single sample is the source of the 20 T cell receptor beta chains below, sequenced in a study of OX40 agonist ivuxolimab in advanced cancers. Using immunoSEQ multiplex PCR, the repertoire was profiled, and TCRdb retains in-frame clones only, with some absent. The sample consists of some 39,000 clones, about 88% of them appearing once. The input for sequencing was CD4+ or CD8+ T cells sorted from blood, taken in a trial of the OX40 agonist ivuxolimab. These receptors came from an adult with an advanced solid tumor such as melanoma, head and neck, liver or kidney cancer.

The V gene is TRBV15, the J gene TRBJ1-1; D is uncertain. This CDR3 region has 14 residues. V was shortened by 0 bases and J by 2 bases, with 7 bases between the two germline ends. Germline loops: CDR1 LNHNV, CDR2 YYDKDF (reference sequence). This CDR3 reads CATSRDQLNTEAFF. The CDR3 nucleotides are TGTGCCACCAGCAGAGATCAACTTAACACTGAAGCTTTCTTT.

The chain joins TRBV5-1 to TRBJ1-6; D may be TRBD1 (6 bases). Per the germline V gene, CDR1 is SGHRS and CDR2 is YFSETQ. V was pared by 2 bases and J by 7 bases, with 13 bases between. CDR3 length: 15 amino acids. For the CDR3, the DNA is TGCGCCAGCAGCTTAACAGGGTTTGCGAATTCACCCCTCCACTTT. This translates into CASSLTGFANSPLHF. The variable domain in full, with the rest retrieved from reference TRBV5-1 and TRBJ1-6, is KAGVTQTPRYLIKTRGQQVTLSCSPISGHRSVSWYQQTPGQGLQFLFEYFSETQRNKGNFPGRFSGRQFSNSRSEMNVSTLELGDSALYLCASSLTGFANSPLHFGNGTRLTVT.

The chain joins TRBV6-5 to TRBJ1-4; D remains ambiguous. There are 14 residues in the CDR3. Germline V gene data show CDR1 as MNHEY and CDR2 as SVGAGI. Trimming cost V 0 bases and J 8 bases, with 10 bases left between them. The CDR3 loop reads CASSYSSVREKLFF. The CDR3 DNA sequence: TGTGCCAGCAGTTACTCGTCAGTGAGGGAAAAACTGTTTTTT.

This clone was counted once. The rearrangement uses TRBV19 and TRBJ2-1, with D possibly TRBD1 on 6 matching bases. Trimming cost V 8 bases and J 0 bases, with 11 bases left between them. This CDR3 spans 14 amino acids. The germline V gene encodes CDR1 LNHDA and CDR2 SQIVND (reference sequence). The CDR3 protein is CASRQGSSYNEQFF. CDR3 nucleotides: TGTGCCAGTCGCCAGGGGAGCTCCTACAATGAGCAGTTCTTC.

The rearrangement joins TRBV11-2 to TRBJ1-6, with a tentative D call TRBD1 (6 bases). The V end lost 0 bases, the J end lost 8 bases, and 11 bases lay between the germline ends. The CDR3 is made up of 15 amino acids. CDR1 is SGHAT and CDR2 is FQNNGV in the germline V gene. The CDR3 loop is CASSLEGGLDSPLHF. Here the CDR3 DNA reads TGTGCCAGCAGCTTAGAGGGGGGGCTGGATTCACCCCTCCACTTT.

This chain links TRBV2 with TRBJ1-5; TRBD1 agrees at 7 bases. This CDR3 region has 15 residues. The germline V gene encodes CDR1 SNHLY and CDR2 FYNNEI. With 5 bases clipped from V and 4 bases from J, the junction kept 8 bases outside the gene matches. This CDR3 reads CASSQIQGINQPQHF. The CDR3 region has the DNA TGTGCCAGCAGTCAAATACAGGGGATTAATCAGCCCCAGCATTTT.

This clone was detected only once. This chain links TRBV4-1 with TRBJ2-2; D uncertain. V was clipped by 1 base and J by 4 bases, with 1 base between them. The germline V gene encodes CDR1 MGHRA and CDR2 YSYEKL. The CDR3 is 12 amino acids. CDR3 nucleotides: TGCGCCAGCAGCCAAGTCACCGGGGAGCTGTTTTTT. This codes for CASSQVTGELFF.

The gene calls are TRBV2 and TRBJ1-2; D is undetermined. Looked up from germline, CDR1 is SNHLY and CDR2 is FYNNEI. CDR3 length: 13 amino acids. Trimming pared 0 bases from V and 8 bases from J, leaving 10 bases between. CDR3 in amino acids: CASSEALSRGYTF. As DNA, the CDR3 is TGTGCCAGCAGTGAAGCGCTGTCCCGAGGCTACACCTTC.

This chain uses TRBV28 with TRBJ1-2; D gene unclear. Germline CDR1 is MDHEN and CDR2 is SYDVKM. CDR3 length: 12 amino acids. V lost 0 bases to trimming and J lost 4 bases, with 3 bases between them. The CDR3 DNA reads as TGTGCCAGCAGTTTATGGAGCTATGGCTACACCTTC. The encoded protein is CASSLWSYGYTF.

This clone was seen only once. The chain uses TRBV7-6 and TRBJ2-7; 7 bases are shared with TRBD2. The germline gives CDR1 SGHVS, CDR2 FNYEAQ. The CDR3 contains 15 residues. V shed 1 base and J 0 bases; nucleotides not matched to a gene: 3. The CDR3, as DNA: TGTGCCAGCAGCTTAGGGGAGGGCAGCTCCTACGAGCAGTACTTC. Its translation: CASSLGEGSSYEQYF.

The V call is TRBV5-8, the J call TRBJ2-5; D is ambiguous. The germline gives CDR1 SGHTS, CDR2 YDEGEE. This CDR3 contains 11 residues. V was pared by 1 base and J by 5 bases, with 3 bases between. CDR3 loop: CASSLLETQYF. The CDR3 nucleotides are TGTGCCAGCAGCTTGTTGGAGACCCAGTACTTC. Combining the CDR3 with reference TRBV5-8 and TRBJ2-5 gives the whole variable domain EAGVTQSPTHLIKTRGQQATLRCSPISGHTSVYWYQQALGLGLQFLLWYDEGEERNRGNFPPRFSGRQFPNYSSELNVNALELEDSALYLCASSLLETQYFGPGTRLLVL.

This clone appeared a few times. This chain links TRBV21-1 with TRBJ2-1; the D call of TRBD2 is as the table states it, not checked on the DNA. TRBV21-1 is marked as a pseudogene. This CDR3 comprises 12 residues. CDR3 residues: CASSKDYFLEFF. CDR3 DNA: TGTGCCAGCAGCAAAGACTACTTTTTGGAGTTCTTC.

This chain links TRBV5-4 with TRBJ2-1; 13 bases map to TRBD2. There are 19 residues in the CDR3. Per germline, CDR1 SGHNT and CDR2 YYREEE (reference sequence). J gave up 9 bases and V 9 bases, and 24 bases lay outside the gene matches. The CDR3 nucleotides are TGTGCCACCGGGATCGGCGGGACTAGCGGGATCCTGTATATGGGTGAGCAGTTCTTC. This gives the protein CATGIGGTSGILYMGEQFF.

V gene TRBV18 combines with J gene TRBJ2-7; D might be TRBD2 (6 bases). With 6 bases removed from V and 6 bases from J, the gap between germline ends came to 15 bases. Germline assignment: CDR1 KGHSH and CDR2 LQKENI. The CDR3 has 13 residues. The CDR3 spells CASSRHPGGEQYF. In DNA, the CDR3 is TGTGCCAGCTCCCGCCACCCCGGGGGCGAGCAGTACTTC.

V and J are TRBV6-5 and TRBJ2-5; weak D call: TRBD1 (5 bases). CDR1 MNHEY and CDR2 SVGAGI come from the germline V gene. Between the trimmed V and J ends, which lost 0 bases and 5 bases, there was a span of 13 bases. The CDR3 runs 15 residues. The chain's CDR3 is CASSYSAGSGETQYF. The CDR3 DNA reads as TGTGCCAGCAGTTACTCGGCAGGGTCAGGGGAGACCCAGTACTTC.

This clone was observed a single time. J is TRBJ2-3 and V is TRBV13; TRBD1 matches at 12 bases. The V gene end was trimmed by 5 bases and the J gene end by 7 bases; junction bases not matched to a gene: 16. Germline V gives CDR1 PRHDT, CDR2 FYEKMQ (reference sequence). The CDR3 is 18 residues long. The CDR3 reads CASSMNAPLGQGANTQYF. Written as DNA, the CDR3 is TGTGCCAGCAGCATGAACGCTCCCTTGGGACAGGGGGCAAATACGCAGTATTTT.

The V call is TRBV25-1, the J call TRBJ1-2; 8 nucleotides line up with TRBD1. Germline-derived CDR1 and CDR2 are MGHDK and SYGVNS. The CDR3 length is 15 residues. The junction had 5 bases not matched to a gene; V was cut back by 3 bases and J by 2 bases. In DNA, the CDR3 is TGTGCCAGCAGTGACCGGGACAGGCTGAACTATGGCTACACCTTC. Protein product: CASSDRDRLNYGYTF.

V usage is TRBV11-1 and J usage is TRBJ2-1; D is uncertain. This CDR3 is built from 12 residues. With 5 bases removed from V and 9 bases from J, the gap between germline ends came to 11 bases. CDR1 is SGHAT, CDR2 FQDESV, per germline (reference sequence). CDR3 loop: CASSPQAVEQFF. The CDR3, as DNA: TGTGCCAGCAGCCCCCAGGCTGTTGAGCAGTTCTTC.

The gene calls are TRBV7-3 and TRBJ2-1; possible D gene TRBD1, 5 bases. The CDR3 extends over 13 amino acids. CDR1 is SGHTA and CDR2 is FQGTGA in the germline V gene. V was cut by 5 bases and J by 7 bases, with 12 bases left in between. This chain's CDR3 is CASSTQGTNEQFF. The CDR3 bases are TGTGCCAGCAGCACGCAGGGAACTAATGAGCAGTTCTTC.

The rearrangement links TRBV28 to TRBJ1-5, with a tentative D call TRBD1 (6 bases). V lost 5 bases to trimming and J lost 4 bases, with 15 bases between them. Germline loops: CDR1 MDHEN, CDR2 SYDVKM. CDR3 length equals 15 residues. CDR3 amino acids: CASSKSGTTNQPQHF. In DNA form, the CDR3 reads TGTGCCAGCAGTAAATCCGGGACAACGAATCAGCCCCAGCATTTT.